Following are 27 T cell receptor beta chains from one sample sequenced in a study of OX40 agonist ivuxolimab in advanced cancers. Profiling relied on immunoSEQ multiplex PCR, and the TCRdb table lists in-frame clones only, not all of them. The table includes over 80,000 clones, roughly 85% detected once. The sequences come from CD4+ or CD8+ T cells sorted from blood, collected in a trial of the OX40 agonist ivuxolimab. Receptors originate from an adult with an advanced solid tumor such as melanoma, head and neck, liver or kidney cancer.

The chain combines TRBV5-1 with TRBJ2-7; 8 nucleotides line up with TRBD1. From germline, CDR1 is SGHRS and CDR2 YFSETQ. The length of the CDR3 is 16 residues. V was pared by 4 bases and J by 4 bases, with 13 bases of the junction left unmatched. CDR3 amino acids: CASSELTGDPLYEQYF. The CDR3 DNA reads as TGCGCCAGCAGCGAATTGACAGGGGACCCTCTTTACGAGCAGTACTTC.

The J gene is TRBJ2-1, the V gene TRBV13; the match to TRBD1 covers 8 bases. V lost 5 bases and J lost 3; bases outside the gene matches: 3. Germline V lookup: CDR1 PRHDT, CDR2 FYEKMQ (reference sequence). The CDR3 loop spans 14 amino acids. CDR3 protein: CASSPGQGYNEQFF. For the CDR3, the DNA is TGTGCCAGCAGCCCCGGACAGGGCTACAATGAGCAGTTCTTC.

Only one count was recorded for this clone. The chain is built from TRBV11-1 and TRBJ2-5; 14 positions agree with TRBD2. The germline V gene has CDR1 SGHAT and CDR2 FQDESV (reference sequence). Trimming removed 6 bases from V and 4 bases from J; junction bases left unmatched: 16. The CDR3 length is 19 residues. The CDR3 is CASRPRQGLAGDNRETQYF. The CDR3 DNA is TGTGCCAGCAGACCTCGTCAGGGACTAGCGGGGGATAATCGAGAGACCCAGTACTTC.

The V gene is TRBV30, the J gene TRBJ1-6, with D tentatively TRBD1 (5 bases). CDR3 length equals 16 residues. Trimming took off 2 bases at V and 3 bases at J, with 14 bases between the two ends. CDR1 is GTSNPN, CDR2 SVGIG, per germline (reference sequence). The CDR3 protein is CAWSLSGSYYNSPLHF. For the CDR3, the DNA is TGTGCCTGGAGTCTATCAGGGTCCTACTATAATTCACCCCTCCACTTT.

This clone appeared a single time. The chain joins TRBV6-1 to TRBJ2-7; TRBD1 is a possible D gene (5 bases). This CDR3 is built from 14 residues. Per germline, CDR1 MNHNS and CDR2 SASEGT. Between the trimmed V and J ends, which lost 2 bases and 5 bases, there was a span of 13 bases. The CDR3 region is CASSETQGSHEQYF. The CDR3 DNA is TGTGCCAGCAGTGAAACGCAGGGTTCCCACGAGCAGTACTTC.

V is TRBV7-2 and J is TRBJ2-7; D may be TRBD1 or TRBD2 (5 bases each). There are 16 residues in the CDR3. V dropped 0 bases and J dropped 3 bases, with 15 bases sitting between them. Per germline, CDR1 SGHTA and CDR2 FQGNSA. In DNA form, the CDR3 reads TGTGCCAGCAGCTTAGCGGGGGTTGGCAGGGACTACGAGCAGTACTTC. Residues: CASSLAGVGRDYEQYF. The variable domain in full, with the rest retrieved from reference TRBV7-2 and TRBJ2-7, is GAGVSQSPSNKVTEKGKDVELRCDPISGHTALYWYRQSLGQGLEFLIYFQGNSAPDKSGLPSDRFSAERTGGSVSTLTIQRTQQEDSAVYLCASSLAGVGRDYEQYFGPGTRLTVT.

The chain couples TRBV7-3 to TRBJ1-1; D unclear. Germline CDR1 SGHTA, CDR2 FQGTGA. This CDR3 has 13 amino acids. Trimming took 5 bases from V and 4 from J, leaving 11 bases between them. As DNA, the CDR3 is TGTGCCAGCAGCCCAAGGGTATCCACTGAAGCTTTCTTT. It translates to CASSPRVSTEAFF.

The sample holds a few counts of this clone. The V call is TRBV30, the J call TRBJ1-5; D is ambiguous. The CDR3 has 12 residues. The ends were cut back, 0 bases at V and 3 bases at J, with 3 bases in the middle. Germline V lookup: CDR1 GTSNPN, CDR2 SVGIG (reference sequence). The CDR3 protein is CAWSVTNQPQHF. Written as DNA, the CDR3 is TGTGCCTGGAGTGTAACCAATCAGCCCCAGCATTTT.

This clone has a handful of counts. The chain couples TRBV5-1 to TRBJ2-1; 11 positions agree with TRBD1. The CDR3 totals 14 residues. Germline V CDR1 and CDR2: SGHRS, YFSETQ. This CDR3 is CASDPGTGGNEQFF. CDR3 nucleotide sequence: TGCGCGTCTGACCCTGGGACAGGGGGCAATGAGCAGTTCTTC.

The chain uses TRBV10-3 and TRBJ1-4; D uncertain. V was shortened by 6 bases and J by 5 bases, with 7 bases between the two germline ends. Germline V gives CDR1 ENHRY, CDR2 SYGVKD. This CDR3 contains 12 residues. The CDR3 here is CAISNGNEKLFF. CDR3 sequence (DNA): TGTGCCATCAGCAACGGGAATGAAAAACTGTTTTTT.

V is TRBV9 and J is TRBJ2-7; weak D call: TRBD1 (6 bases). In germline, CDR1 is SGDLS, CDR2 YYNGEE. The CDR3 extends over 16 amino acids. The V end was cut by 4 bases, the J end by 2 bases, with 19 bases between. This chain's CDR3 is CASSTGAAGATYEQYF. The CDR3 region has the DNA TGTGCCAGCAGCACCGGTGCGGCAGGGGCGACCTACGAGCAGTACTTC.

This clone was seen only once. The same CDR3 also results from other DNA sequences found in this sample. The chain couples TRBV7-2 to TRBJ2-7; 7 bases line up with TRBD1. The CDR3 extends over 13 amino acids. The germline gives CDR1 SGHTA, CDR2 FQGNSA. V lost 5 bases to trimming and J lost 2 bases; unmatched junction nucleotides: 3. The CDR3 nucleotides read TGTGCCAGCAGCCCGGACAGGCCCTACGAGCAGTACTTC. As protein: CASSPDRPYEQYF.

The chain is built from TRBV7-2 and TRBJ2-3; D is ambiguous. This CDR3 spans 13 amino acids. V was trimmed by 6 bases and J by 4 bases, leaving 11 bases between them. The germline gives CDR1 SGHTA, CDR2 FQGNSA. CDR3 nucleotides: TGTGCCAGCAGTAGCCTATTCGCAGATACGCAGTATTTT. This gives the protein CASSSLFADTQYF.

The chain recombines TRBV6-5 with TRBJ2-7; D not resolved. In germline, CDR1 is MNHEY, CDR2 SVGAGI. Deletions cut 6 bases from V and 3 bases from J, with 9 bases between. The CDR3 loop spans 12 amino acids. The CDR3 loop is CASRINIYEQYF. CDR3 sequence (DNA): TGTGCCAGCAGGATTAATATCTACGAGCAGTACTTC.

CDR3 residues: CASSGFGRRSYTGELFF. The CDR3 DNA is TGTGCCAGCAGCGGATTTGGACGGAGGTCATACACCGGGGAGCTGTTTTTT. The V and J genes are TRBV7-9 and TRBJ2-2; D might be TRBD2 (5 bases). This CDR3 comprises 17 residues. Per the germline V gene, CDR1 is SEHNR and CDR2 is FQNEAQ (reference sequence). The ends were cut back, 5 bases at V and 3 bases at J, with 19 bases in the middle.

This chain connects TRBV4-2 to TRBJ2-3; TRBD2 aligns across 12 bases. Losses at the gene ends were 2 bases for V and 14 bases for J; bases not matched to a gene: 14. This CDR3 is built from 16 residues. Germline V CDR1 and CDR2: LGHNA, YNFKEQ. CDR3 loop: CASSQHSETSGGPGYF. In nucleotides, the CDR3 is TGTGCCAGCAGCCAACATTCGGAGACTAGCGGGGGTCCGGGGTATTTT.

The rearrangement links TRBV4-3 to TRBJ2-7; D remains unclear. This CDR3 region has 13 residues. Trimming cost V 1 base and J 1 base, with 5 bases left between them. Looked up from germline, CDR1 is LGHNA and CDR2 is YSLEER. DNA of the CDR3: TGCGCCAGCAGCCAAGCCAGGTCCTACGAGCAGTACTTC. Protein sequence: CASSQARSYEQYF.

The genes are TRBV7-6 and TRBJ2-3; D uncertain. The V end was cut by 1 base, the J end by 0 bases, with 5 bases between. The CDR3 length is 14 residues. The germline gives CDR1 SGHVS, CDR2 FNYEAQ. For the CDR3, the DNA is TGTGCCAGCAGCTTAGGCTCTAGCACAGATACGCAGTATTTT. Translated: CASSLGSSTDTQYF.

This chain connects TRBV27 to TRBJ1-5, with 9 bases identical to TRBD1. This CDR3 region has 14 residues. V was pared by 5 bases and J by 6 bases, with 5 bases of the junction left unmatched. The germline V gene encodes CDR1 MNHEY and CDR2 SMNVEV (reference sequence). The CDR3 here is CASSGTGGGQPQHF. In nucleotides, the CDR3 is TGTGCCAGCAGTGGAACAGGGGGCGGTCAGCCCCAGCATTTT.

This clone has a single count. The chain couples TRBV6-5 to TRBJ2-3; weak D call: TRBD1 (5 bases). The CDR3 runs 15 residues. Trimming left V 1 base short and J 5 bases short, with 13 bases between. CDR1 is MNHEY, CDR2 SVGAGI, per germline. The CDR3 protein is CASSYWGGVVDTQYF. CDR3 DNA sequence: TGTGCCAGCAGTTACTGGGGCGGAGTAGTAGATACGCAGTATTTT.

This chain joins TRBV11-2 and TRBJ1-4, with D possibly matching TRBD1 (5 bases). Germline V gene sequence: CDR1 SGHAT, CDR2 FQNNGV. The length of the CDR3 is 13 residues. Trimming removed 5 bases from V and 6 bases from J, with 10 bases in between. The CDR3: CASSPGGHEKLFF. The CDR3, as DNA: TGTGCCAGCAGCCCCGGGGGTCATGAAAAACTGTTTTTT. The complete variable domain, with remaining parts taken from reference TRBV11-2 and TRBJ1-4, reads EAGVAQSPRYKIIEKRQSVAFWCNPISGHATLYWYQQILGQGPKLLIQFQNNGVVDDSQLPKDRFSAERLKGVDSTLKIQPAKLEDSAVYLCASSPGGHEKLFFGSGTQLSVL.

V and J are TRBV7-2 and TRBJ2-1; no reliable D call. V was trimmed by 1 base and J by 2 bases, leaving 9 bases between them. This CDR3 contains 15 residues. Germline CDR1 SGHTA, CDR2 FQGNSA. CDR3 amino acids: CASSLEVSPYNEQFF. CDR3 DNA sequence: TGTGCCAGCAGCTTAGAAGTCAGCCCCTACAATGAGCAGTTCTTC.

This clone was found a few times. CDR3 protein: CASTPTGDEQYF. DNA of the CDR3: TGTGCCAGCACCCCCACAGGGGACGAGCAGTACTTC. The chain couples TRBV6-1 to TRBJ2-7; 7 bases map to TRBD1. V shed 7 bases, J shed 5 bases, and the junction held 5 bases outside the gene matches. CDR3 length: 12 amino acids. The germline CDR1 and CDR2 sequences are MNHNS and SASEGT.

CDR3 bases: TGTGCCAGCAGCTCAAGACAGGGTAAGGTCTACGAGCAGTACTTC. This encodes CASSSRQGKVYEQYF. This chain uses TRBV6-5 with TRBJ2-7, with 7 bases lining up with TRBD1. CDR1 is MNHEY, CDR2 SVGAGI, per germline. This CDR3 has 15 amino acids. V gave up 6 bases and J gave up 3 bases; unmatched junction bases: 11.

This clone was detected once. The chain uses TRBV9 and TRBJ1-5; D is ambiguous. Trimming left V 0 bases short and J 4 bases short, with 5 bases between. CDR3 length equals 13 residues. Germline CDR1 reads SGDLS; CDR2 reads YYNGEE. CDR3 sequence: CASSVDQNQPQHF. The CDR3 DNA sequence: TGTGCCAGCAGCGTAGACCAGAATCAGCCCCAGCATTTT.

The genes are TRBV11-2 and TRBJ2-7, with 8 bases aligning to TRBD2. The germline V gene has CDR1 SGHAT and CDR2 FQNNGV. The CDR3 runs to 15 residues. The trim removed 5 bases at V and 2 bases at J, leaving 8 bases unmatched. CDR3 protein: CASSTFPSGPYEQYF. The CDR3 bases are TGTGCCAGCAGCACGTTCCCTAGCGGGCCCTACGAGCAGTACTTC. The entire variable domain, with the rest obtained from reference TRBV11-2 and TRBJ2-7, is as follows: EAGVAQSPRYKIIEKRQSVAFWCNPISGHATLYWYQQILGQGPKLLIQFQNNGVVDDSQLPKDRFSAERLKGVDSTLKIQPAKLEDSAVYLCASSTFPSGPYEQYFGPGTRLTVT.

This chain uses TRBV5-4 with TRBJ2-3; 13 bases are shared with TRBD2. Trimming at V came to 2 bases and at J to 4 bases, leaving 7 bases not matched to a gene. The CDR3 consists of 17 residues. Germline V gene sequence: CDR1 SGHNT, CDR2 YYREEE (reference sequence). CDR3 region: CASSFRLAGGRADTQYF. CDR3 nucleotides: TGTGCCAGCAGCTTCAGACTAGCGGGGGGTCGTGCAGATACGCAGTATTTT.